One and the same sample provided the 15 T cell receptor beta chains below, sequenced in a study of identical twins' blood T cells. TCRdb used MiXCR to reprocess the 5' RACE reads, holding one entry per CDR3 protein. The sample gives about 300 distinct CDR3 sequences, 61% of which show up once; around two fifths is in the top ten. Sample: PBMCs. These TCRs come from a woman between 18 and 50 years old in good health.

The CDR3 sequence: CASSLGYEQYF. The CDR3 DNA reads as TGTGCCAGCAGTTTAGGATACGAGCAGTACTTC. This chain joins TRBV12-3 or TRBV12-4 and TRBJ2-7; D gene ambiguous. The CDR3 is 11 residues long. Between the trimmed V and J ends, which lost 1 base and 4 bases, there was a span of 2 bases.

The chain joins TRBV4-1 to TRBJ2-1; TRBD2 matches at 12 bases. Trimming at V came to 4 bases and at J to 0 bases, leaving 7 bases not matched to a gene. CDR3 length: 18 amino acids. Per the germline V gene, CDR1 is MGHRA and CDR2 is YSYEKL. The DNA of the CDR3 is TGCGCCAGCAGCCCACTTGGACTAGCGGGGAGCTCCTACAATGAGCAGTTCTTC. This codes for CASSPLGLAGSSYNEQFF.

This clonotype was seen a few times. The V and J genes are TRBV4-1 and TRBJ1-2; D remains unclear. Trimming stripped 1 base from V and 6 bases from J, with 9 bases between. CDR3 size: 13 residues. Germline CDR1 is MGHRA and CDR2 is YSYEKL. The CDR3 is CASSQVLGDGYTF. CDR3 sequence (DNA): TGCGCCAGCAGCCAAGTCCTGGGCGATGGCTACACCTTC.

Only a few counts were recorded for this clonotype. The chain links TRBV10-3 to TRBJ1-3, with D possibly TRBD1 on 5 matching bases. Trimming shortened V by 2 bases and J by 0 bases, and 14 bases separated the two germline ends. The CDR3 covers 17 residues. Germline V gene sequence: CDR1 ENHRY, CDR2 SYGVKD. CDR3 DNA sequence: TGTGCCATCAGTGAGCCGAGAGGGGTCTCCTCTGGAAACACCATATATTTT. Translated, it gives CAISEPRGVSSGNTIYF.

J is TRBJ1-5 and V is TRBV15, with 7 nucleotides matching TRBD1. The V and J ends lost 0 bases and 5 bases, in that order; junction bases with no gene match: 4. This CDR3 spans 15 amino acids. Per germline, CDR1 LNHNV and CDR2 YYDKDF (reference sequence). CDR3 nucleotide sequence: TGTGCCACCAGCAGAGATCTCGGGACAGATCAGCCCCAGCATTTT. Translating gives CATSRDLGTDQPQHF.

The V gene is TRBV11-3, the J gene TRBJ1-4, with 8 bases lining up with TRBD1. Germline CDR1 and CDR2: SGHNT and YENEEA. V trimming: 1 base; J trimming: 8 bases; junction bases outside the gene matches: 9. The CDR3 sequence is 16 residues long. The CDR3 loop reads CASSLVVRGPIEKLFF. CDR3 DNA sequence: TGTGCCAGCAGCTTAGTTGTCAGGGGGCCTATAGAAAAACTGTTTTTT.

This clonotype is deemed hyperexpanded. This chain links TRBV6-5 with TRBJ1-2, with TRBD1 matching over 7 bases. This CDR3 has 14 amino acids. The germline V gene has CDR1 MNHEY and CDR2 SVGAGI. After removal of 2 bases from V and 10 bases from J, the junction contained 10 bases not matched to a gene. The chain's CDR3 is CASSYTGTALLYTF. The CDR3 nucleotides read TGTGCCAGCAGTTACACAGGGACAGCCCTTCTCTACACCTTC.

The chain carries TRBV3-1 and TRBJ1-1, with a weak D call TRBD1 (5 bases). The CDR3 is 15 amino acids. The germline gives CDR1 LGHDT, CDR2 YNNKEL (reference sequence). Trimming removed 4 bases at V and 4 bases at J, with 16 bases between. CDR3: CASSPAWQGSTEAFF. In DNA, the CDR3 is TGTGCCAGCAGCCCCGCGTGGCAGGGATCCACTGAAGCTTTCTTT.

The gene calls are TRBV13 and TRBJ1-5, with no clear D. Germline lookup yields CDR1 PRHDT and CDR2 FYEKMQ (reference sequence). The CDR3 is 14 amino acids. Trimming took 5 bases from V and 5 from J, leaving 13 bases between them. CDR3 in amino acids: CASSQASLDQPQHF. Here the CDR3 DNA reads TGTGCCAGCAGCCAGGCCTCTCTGGATCAGCCCCAGCATTTT.

The table lists this clonotype with a few counts. The V and J genes are TRBV6-2 or TRBV6-3 and TRBJ1-1, with 8 bases that match TRBD1. V shed 7 bases, J shed 4 bases, and the junction held 5 bases outside the gene matches. Per the germline V gene, CDR1 is MNHEY and CDR2 is SVGEGT. The CDR3 is made up of 13 amino acids. The DNA for the CDR3 is TGTGCCAGCAACGGACAGGGTAGCACTGAAGCTTTCTTT. Its translation: CASNGQGSTEAFF.

The chain couples TRBV18 to TRBJ2-1; D gene ambiguous. This CDR3 has 12 residues. Germline loops: CDR1 KGHSH, CDR2 LQKENI. Trimming pared 3 bases from V and 10 bases from J, leaving 10 bases between. CDR3 DNA: TGTGCCAGCTCACCCATCTTAGGGGAGCAGTTCTTC. It codes for CASSPILGEQFF.

This clonotype was found a few times. The CDR3 is CASSQSWRGQGGNTEAFF. CDR3 in DNA: TGCGCCAGCAGTCAATCGTGGCGAGGTCAAGGTGGGAACACTGAAGCTTTCTTT. The chain has TRBV23-1 and TRBJ1-1; D is undetermined. TRBV23-1 is reported as an ORF; its role is uncertain. Trimming cost V 0 bases and J 1 base, with 18 bases left between them. The CDR3 spans 18 residues.

The CDR3 region is CASRLDNTINQPQHF. The CDR3 DNA reads TGTGCCAGCAGACTGGACAATACAATCAATCAGCCCCAGCATTTT. The rearrangement links TRBV6-2 or TRBV6-3 to TRBJ1-5, with a weak D call TRBD1 (5 bases). V was clipped by 6 bases and J by 3 bases, with 15 bases between them. Germline V gene data show CDR1 as MNHEY and CDR2 as SVGEGT. CDR3 length equals 15 residues.

This chain links TRBV13 with TRBJ1-1; a possible D gene is TRBD1 (5 bases). Germline loops: CDR1 PRHDT, CDR2 FYEKMQ (reference sequence). Trimming removed 5 bases from V and 2 bases from J, with 12 bases in between. This CDR3 is 14 amino acids long. The CDR3 DNA reads as TGTGCCAGCAGCCCCATGACAGACAACACTGAAGCTTTCTTT. Its translation: CASSPMTDNTEAFF. Supplemented by reference TRBV13 and TRBJ1-1, the full variable domain reads AAGVIQSPRHLIKEKRETATLKCYPIPRHDTVYWYQQGPGQDPQFLISFYEKMQSDKGSIPDRFSAQQFSDYHSELNMSSLELGDSALYFCASSPMTDNTEAFFGQGTRLTVV.

The V and J genes are TRBV6-1 and TRBJ1-2, with 9 nucleotides matching TRBD1. The CDR3 runs to 13 residues. With 6 bases clipped from V and 7 bases from J, the junction kept 6 bases outside the gene matches. Germline CDR1 is MNHNS and CDR2 is SASEGT. CDR3 sequence: CASRHEDRGGYTF. In nucleotides, the CDR3 is TGTGCCAGCAGGCACGAGGACAGGGGTGGCTACACCTTC.